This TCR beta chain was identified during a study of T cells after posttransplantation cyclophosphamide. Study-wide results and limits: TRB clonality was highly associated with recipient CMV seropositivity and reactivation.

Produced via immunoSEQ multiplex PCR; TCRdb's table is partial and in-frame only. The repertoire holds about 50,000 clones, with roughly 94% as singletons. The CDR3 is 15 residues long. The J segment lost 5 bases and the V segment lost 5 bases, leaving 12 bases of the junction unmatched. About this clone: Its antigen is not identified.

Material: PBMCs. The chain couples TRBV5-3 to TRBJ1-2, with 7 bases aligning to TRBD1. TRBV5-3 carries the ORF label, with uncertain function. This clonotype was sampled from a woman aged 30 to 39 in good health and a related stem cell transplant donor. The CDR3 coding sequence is TGTGCCAGAAGACCTGGGCGACAGGGTGGTTATGGCTACACCTTC. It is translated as CARRPGRQGGYGYTF.